This T cell receptor (beta chain) derives from a study of blood T cell repertoires in COVID-19. Turning to the study itself: Sites across the United States, Italy and Spain contributed samples from acute and convalescent COVID-19. The cDNA or gDNA used as material had been derived from T cells, B-cell-depleted T cells, or PBMCs.

Authors' data handling: Reference gene primer amplification gave nucleated cell count estimates. Produced via immunoSEQ multiplex PCR; TCRdb's table is partial and in-frame only. Clone size and V and J calls were adopted from that table, with D and trimming inferred from the DNA. The profile covers 300,000 or so clones, with 86% appearing a single time and around 1.5% taken by the ten largest. Germline V CDR1 and CDR2: MNHEY, SVGEGT. The V and J ends lost 4 bases and 9 bases respectively, with 7 bases between them. CDR3 length equals 11 residues. This sequence was found in a woman aged 45 to 65 with acute or convalescent COVID-19. J is TRBJ1-5 and V is TRBV6-2 or TRBV6-3; D is unresolved. Specimen: peripheral blood. CDR3 nucleotide sequence: TGTGCCAGCAGTTCGGTTGGGCCCCAGCATTTT. Translating it yields CASSSVGPQHF.